This is a list of T cell receptor beta chains from one sample in a study of regulatory T cells in long-lasting Graves disease. From the multiplex PCR reads, TCRdb called clonotypes with MiXCR, one entry per CDR3 protein. Here the sample spans about 540,000 distinct CDR3 sequences, roughly 13% being singletons. This sample was also put to use in a study of T cells in Graves' hyperthyroidism and ophthalmopathy.

The sample in question was peripheral blood mononuclear cells (PBMCs), obtained at new diagnosis, from a patient treated with antithyroid drugs. The receptors shown here come from a man aged 30 to 39 with Graves disease. Both conserved end residues are part of each CDR3. The order of the fields is clone size, D gene, J gene, V gene, CDR3 DNA, CDR3 protein. The D gene is left open where the match is weak. Some rows have no size entry. The others give once, few or many, or a class for an expanded clone.

-,-,TRBJ2-2,TRBV20-1,TGCAGTGCTAGTTCGGCGGGACTGAACACCGGGGAGCTGTTTTTT,CSASSAGLNTGELFF
few,TRBD2,TRBJ2-1,TRBV14,TGTGCCAGCAGCCAGATGGGACTAGCGGCAAACAATGAGCAGTTCTTC,CASSQMGLAANNEQFF
many,-,TRBJ1-1,TRBV20-1,TGCAGTGCTAGTAGCGGACACGCCCTTGGGACTGAAGCTTTCTTT,CSASSGHALGTEAFF
-,TRBD2,TRBJ2-7,TRBV20-1,TGCAGCGACCTCCAGATAGCGGGAGCCCCTGGCGCCTACGAGCAGTACTTC,CSDLQIAGAPGAYEQYF
-,TRBD2,TRBJ2-5,TRBV14,TGTGCCAGCAGCCAGGGTAGCGGGAGGATACAAGAGACCCAGTACTTC,CASSQGSGRIQETQYF
few,-,TRBJ2-5,TRBV7-9,TGTGCCAGCAGCCGACCGGGGGGCCGGTCAGAGACCCAGTACTTC,CASSRPGGRSETQYF
many,-,TRBJ2-3,TRBV18,TGTGCCAGCTCACCAGGCTCCGAGGCTACGCAGTATTTT,CASSPGSEATQYF
few,TRBD1,TRBJ2-4,TRBV30,TGTGCCTGGAGTGACCCGACAGGGGCCAAAAACATTCAGTACTTC,CAWSDPTGAKNIQYF
-,-,TRBJ2-7,TRBV20-1,TGCAGTGCTAGAGAATTACCACAGGTCCCCTACGAGCAGTACTTC,CSARELPQVPYEQYF
many,TRBD2,TRBJ2-1,TRBV2,TGTGCCAGCAGTGAAAGACTAGCGGAGCACAATGAGCAGTTCTTC,CASSERLAEHNEQFF